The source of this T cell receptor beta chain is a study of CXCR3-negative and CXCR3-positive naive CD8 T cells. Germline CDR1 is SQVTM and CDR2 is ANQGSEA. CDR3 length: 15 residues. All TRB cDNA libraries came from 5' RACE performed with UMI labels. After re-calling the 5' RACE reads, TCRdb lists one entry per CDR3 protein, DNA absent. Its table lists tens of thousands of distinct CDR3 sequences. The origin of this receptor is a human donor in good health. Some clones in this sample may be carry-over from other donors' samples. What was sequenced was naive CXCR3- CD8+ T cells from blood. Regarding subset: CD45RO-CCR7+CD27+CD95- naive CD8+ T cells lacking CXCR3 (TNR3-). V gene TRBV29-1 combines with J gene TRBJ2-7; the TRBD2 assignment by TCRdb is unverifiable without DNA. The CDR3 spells CSFCILTGPTYEQYF.